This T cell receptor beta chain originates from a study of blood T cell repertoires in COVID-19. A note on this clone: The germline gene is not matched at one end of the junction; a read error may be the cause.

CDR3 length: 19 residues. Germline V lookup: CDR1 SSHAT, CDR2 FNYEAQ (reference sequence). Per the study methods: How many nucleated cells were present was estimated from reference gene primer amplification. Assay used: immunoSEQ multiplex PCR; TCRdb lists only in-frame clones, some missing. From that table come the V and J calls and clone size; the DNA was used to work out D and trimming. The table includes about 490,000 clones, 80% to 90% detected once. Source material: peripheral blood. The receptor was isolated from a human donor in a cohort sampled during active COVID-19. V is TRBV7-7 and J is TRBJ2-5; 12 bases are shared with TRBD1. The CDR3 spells CASSLGVGTGGPLQETQYF. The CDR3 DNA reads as TGTGCTAGCAGCTTAGGTGTGGGGACAGGGGGCCCACTCCAAGAGACCCAGTACTTC.